The following is a TCR beta chain sequence with its context. An input of about 0.45 to 1 ug of RNA was subjected to reverse transcription using random hexamers. TCR beta CDR3 was amplified by immunoSEQ multiplex PCR. This amplification extended across 54 Vbeta and 13 Jbeta segments. TCRdb independently ran MiXCR on the immunoSEQ multiplex PCR reads; one entry per CDR3 protein. This sample has about 130,000 distinct CDR3 sequences, with 75% to 90% found just once. This specimen comes from a study of CD8 T cells in Susac syndrome. The material sequenced was CD8+ T cells from PBMCs. This clonotype was sampled from a human donor with multiple sclerosis.

CDR3 loop: CASSPGLANYNEQFF. The CDR3 DNA is TGTGCCAGCAGCCCCGGACTCGCAAACTACAATGAGCAGTTCTTC. This chain uses TRBV11-1 with TRBJ2-1; D possibly corresponds to TRBD2 (5 bases). Trimming removed 5 bases at V and 3 bases at J, with 14 bases between. CDR1 and CDR2 from the germline V gene are SGHAT and FQDESV (reference sequence). The CDR3 sequence is 15 residues long. Using reference TRBV11-1 and TRBJ2-1 for the parts outside the CDR3, the full variable domain is EAEVAQSPRYKITEKSQAVAFWCDPISGHATLYWYRQILGQGPELLVQFQDESVVDDSQLPKDRFSAERLKGVDSTLKIQPAELGDSAMYLCASSPGLANYNEQFFGPGTRLTVL.